This T cell receptor (beta chain) came from a study of CXCR3-negative and CXCR3-positive naive CD8 T cells. The study's findings and limits: Because surface CD5 did not distinguish the naive subsets, TCR strength was inferred from TRB CDR3 properties. Naive cells, whether CXCR3-negative or CXCR3-positive, had similar TRBV-TRBJ usage, while memory cells differed.

Every CD8+ T cell subset underwent triplicate sorting at more than 250,000 cells apiece. Libraries of TRB cDNA were made by 5' RACE and carried UMIs. Each CDR3 protein gets one entry in TCRdb, which reprocessed the 5' RACE reads and gives no DNA. Here the sample table reports fewer than 60,000 distinct CDR3 sequences. In regard to this clonotype: Its antigen is still unknown.

The origin of this receptor is a human donor in good health. Some clones in this sample may be carry-over from other donors' samples. Sequenced: memory CD8+ T cells from blood.

The CDR3 here is CASSLTPGDVYGYTF. The chain employs TRBV7-6 and TRBJ1-2; the D gene TCRdb calls, TRBD1, cannot be checked with no DNA. Germline lookup yields CDR1 SGHVS and CDR2 FNYEAQ. The CDR3 contains 15 residues. The full variable domain, its missing parts supplied by reference TRBV7-6 and TRBJ1-2, is GAGVSQSPRYKVTKRGQDVALRCDPISGHVSLYWYRQALGQGPEFLTYFNYEAQQDKSGLPNDRFSAERPEGSISTLTIQRTEQRDSAMYRCASSLTPGDVYGYTFGSGTRLTVV.